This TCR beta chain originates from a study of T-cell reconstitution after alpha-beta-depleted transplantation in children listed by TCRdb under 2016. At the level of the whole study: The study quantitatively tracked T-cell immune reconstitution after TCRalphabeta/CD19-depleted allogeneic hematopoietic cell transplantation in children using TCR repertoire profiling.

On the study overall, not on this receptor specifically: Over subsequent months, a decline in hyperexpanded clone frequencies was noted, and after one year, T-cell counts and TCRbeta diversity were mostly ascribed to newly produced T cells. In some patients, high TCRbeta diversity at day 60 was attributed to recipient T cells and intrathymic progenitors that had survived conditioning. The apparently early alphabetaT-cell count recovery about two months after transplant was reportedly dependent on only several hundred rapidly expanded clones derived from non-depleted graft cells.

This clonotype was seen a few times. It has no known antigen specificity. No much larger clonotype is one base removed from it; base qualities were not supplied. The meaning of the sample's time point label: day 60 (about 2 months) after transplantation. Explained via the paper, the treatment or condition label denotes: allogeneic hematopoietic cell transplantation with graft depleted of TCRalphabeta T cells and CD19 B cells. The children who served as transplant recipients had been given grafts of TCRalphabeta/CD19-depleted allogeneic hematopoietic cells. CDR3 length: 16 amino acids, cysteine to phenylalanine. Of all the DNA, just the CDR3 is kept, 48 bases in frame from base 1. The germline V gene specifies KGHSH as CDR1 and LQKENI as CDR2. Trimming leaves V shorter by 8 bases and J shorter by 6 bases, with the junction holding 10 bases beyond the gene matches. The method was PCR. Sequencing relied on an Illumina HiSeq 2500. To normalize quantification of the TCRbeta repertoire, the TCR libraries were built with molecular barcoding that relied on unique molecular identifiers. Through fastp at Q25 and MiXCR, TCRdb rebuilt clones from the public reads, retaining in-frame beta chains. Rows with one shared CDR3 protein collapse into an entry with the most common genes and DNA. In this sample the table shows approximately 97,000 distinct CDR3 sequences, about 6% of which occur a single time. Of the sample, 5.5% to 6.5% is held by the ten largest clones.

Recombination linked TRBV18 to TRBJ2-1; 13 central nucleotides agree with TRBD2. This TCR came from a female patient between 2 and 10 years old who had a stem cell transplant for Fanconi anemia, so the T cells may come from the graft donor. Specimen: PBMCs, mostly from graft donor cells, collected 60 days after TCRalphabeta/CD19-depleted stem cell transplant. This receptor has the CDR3 CASLLAGGPSLNEQFF. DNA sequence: TGTGCCAGCCTACTAGCGGGAGGGCCAAGTCTCAATGAGCAGTTCTTC.